The T cell receptor (beta chain) under discussion was sequenced for a study of T cells in narcolepsy. Study-level points and caveats: Comparing one patient's CSF and blood CD4+ clonotypes highlighted HCRT- and TRIB2-specific autoreactive clonotypes. Blood of same and different patients, but not healthy controls, reportedly held recurring autoreactive clonotypes.

Details on this clone: Its cognate antigen is unknown.

CDR3 length: 16 residues. The ends were cut back, 5 bases at V and 5 bases at J, with 18 bases in the middle. The germline gives CDR1 SEHNR, CDR2 FQNEAQ (reference sequence). Repertoires were generated with immunoSEQ multiplex PCR, while TCRdb's copy carries only in-frame clones and drops some. The table includes 35,000 to 40,000 clones, about 85% detected once. The sequence was collected from a human donor with narcolepsy. The sample comprised CD45RA- memory CD4+ T cells from PBMCs. The chain recombines TRBV7-9 with TRBJ2-2; maybe TRBD1 (6 bases). This CDR3 is CASSRVGGARTGELFF. DNA of the CDR3: TGTGCCAGCAGCCGGGTTGGGGGCGCGCGGACCGGGGAGCTGTTTTTT.